Below, 21 T cell receptor beta chains from the same sample are listed, as sequenced in a study of blood T cell repertoires in COVID-19. Here immunoSEQ multiplex PCR was the method, and the copy in TCRdb shows in-frame clones only, minus some. The repertoire holds around 280,000 clones, with 89% as singletons. The source material was PBMCs or T cells enriched from blood (not recorded which). The receptors derive from a woman aged 40 to 50 who had recovered from COVID-19.

The V call is TRBV5-5, the J call TRBJ2-7, with TRBD2 identical over 14 bases. The CDR3 contains 15 residues. Germline trimming cut 3 bases from V and 3 bases from J; bases unmatched to any gene: 2. Germline CDR1 and CDR2: SGHKS and YYEKEE (reference sequence). This CDR3 reads CASSSGLAGVYEQYF. The CDR3 DNA reads as TGTGCCAGCAGCTCGGGACTAGCGGGAGTCTACGAGCAGTACTTC.

This chain connects TRBV19 to TRBJ1-1, with TRBD1 as a possible D gene (5 bases). The CDR3 loop spans 15 amino acids. V dropped 2 bases and J dropped 2 bases, with 12 bases sitting between them. Germline CDR1 is LNHDA and CDR2 is SQIVND (reference sequence). The CDR3 here is CASSIPQTVNTEAFF. In DNA, the CDR3 is TGTGCCAGTAGTATACCCCAGACAGTAAACACTGAAGCTTTCTTT.

V gene TRBV7-3 combines with J gene TRBJ2-7, with D perhaps matching TRBD2 (5 bases). The CDR3 contains 15 residues. V lost 2 bases and J 0 bases, leaving 11 bases between the germline ends. Per the germline V gene, CDR1 is SGHTA and CDR2 is FQGTGA. The CDR3 loop reads CASSLSPGNSYEQYF. The CDR3 nucleotides read TGTGCCAGCAGCTTATCACCGGGAAACTCCTACGAGCAGTACTTC.

V usage is TRBV19 and J usage is TRBJ2-3, with 9 bases fitting TRBD2. Germline CDR1 LNHDA, CDR2 SQIVND (reference sequence). This CDR3 is built from 16 residues. Unmatched junction bases numbered 8, after V lost 3 bases and J lost 4 bases. The CDR3 DNA reads TGTGCCAGTAGTATCGCGGGGGGGGGCTCTCCAGATACGCAGTATTTT. Translated, it gives CASSIAGGGSPDTQYF.

This chain links TRBV19 with TRBJ2-5; the match to TRBD1 covers 8 bases. Germline lookup yields CDR1 LNHDA and CDR2 SQIVND (reference sequence). This CDR3 contains 15 residues. Unmatched junction bases numbered 6, after V lost 1 base and J lost 5 bases. This CDR3 is CASSIGTGNKETQYF. The DNA of the CDR3 is TGTGCCAGTAGTATAGGGACAGGGAATAAGGAGACCCAGTACTTC.

This chain joins TRBV19 and TRBJ1-4; 7 bases fit TRBD1. The germline V gene encodes CDR1 LNHDA and CDR2 SQIVND (reference sequence). J was trimmed by 0 bases and V by 3 bases; bases with no gene match: 7. The CDR3 sequence is 17 residues long. The CDR3 loop is CASSIRDSPATNEKLFF. CDR3 sequence (DNA): TGTGCCAGTAGTATCCGGGACAGCCCAGCAACTAATGAAAAACTGTTTTTT.

The chain employs TRBV6-6 and TRBJ2-3; the match to TRBD1 covers 7 bases. This CDR3 comprises 15 residues. Germline CDR1 reads MNHNY; CDR2 reads SVGAGI (reference sequence). V was pared by 9 bases and J by 3 bases, with 12 bases of the junction left unmatched. CDR3 sequence: CASQDRQGVTDTQYF. As DNA, the CDR3 is TGTGCCAGTCAGGATCGGCAGGGGGTTACAGATACGCAGTATTTT.

This chain links TRBV5-1 with TRBJ2-5, with D possibly matching TRBD1 (7 bases). This CDR3 has 16 residues. CDR1 is SGHRS, CDR2 YFSETQ, per germline. With 0 bases removed from V and 3 bases from J, the gap between germline ends came to 15 bases. CDR3 sequence reads: CASSLGSGRGEETQYF. The CDR3 DNA follows: TGCGCCAGCAGCTTGGGATCCGGCAGGGGGGAAGAGACCCAGTACTTC.

This chain uses TRBV28 with TRBJ1-1; D unclear. The CDR3 extends over 13 amino acids. CDR1 is MDHEN, CDR2 SYDVKM, per germline. Trimming removed 8 bases at V and 1 base at J, with 11 bases between. CDR3 DNA sequence: TGTGCCAGCCGGGTGGCGGCGAACACTGAAGCTTTCTTT. It translates to CASRVAANTEAFF. The entire variable domain, with the rest obtained from reference TRBV28 and TRBJ1-1, is as follows: DVKVTQSSRYLVKRTGEKVFLECVQDMDHENMFWYRQDPGLGLRLIYFSYDVKMKEKGDIPEGYSVSREKKERFSLILESASTNQTSMYLCASRVAANTEAFFGQGTRLTVV.

This chain links TRBV7-2 with TRBJ1-4; 8 bases are a match to TRBD1. CDR1 SGHTA and CDR2 FQGNSA come from the germline V gene. The CDR3 is 15 amino acids. Trimming at V came to 5 bases and at J to 3 bases, leaving 5 bases not matched to a gene. CDR3 amino acids: CASSRQGASNEKLFF. In nucleotides, the CDR3 is TGTGCCAGCAGCCGCCAGGGGGCATCTAATGAAAAACTGTTTTTT.

The rearrangement links TRBV6-5 to TRBJ1-2; D may be TRBD1 (6 bases). The length of the CDR3 is 12 residues. The germline V and J ends were trimmed by 8 bases and 4 bases, with 11 bases remaining between them. From germline, CDR1 is MNHEY and CDR2 SVGAGI. This CDR3 reads CASLDRSYGYTF. DNA of the CDR3: TGTGCCAGCCTTGACAGGAGCTATGGCTACACCTTC.

CDR3 in amino acids: CATPGQYYQETQYF. In DNA form, the CDR3 reads TGTGCCACTCCGGGACAGTATTATCAAGAGACCCAGTACTTC. V usage is TRBV24-1 and J usage is TRBJ2-5; 7 nucleotides line up with TRBD1. Looked up from germline, CDR1 is KGHDR and CDR2 is SFDVKD. V was clipped by 10 bases and J by 2 bases; unmatched bases: 9. This CDR3 is 14 amino acids long.

The V and J genes are TRBV6-5 and TRBJ1-2; D not certain. V lost 8 bases and J lost 2, with 15 bases in between. The CDR3 runs to 14 residues. Germline V gene data show CDR1 as MNHEY and CDR2 as SVGAGI. Written as DNA, the CDR3 is TGTGCCAGCGCGGTCGGTATACCCAACTATGGCTACACCTTC. It codes for CASAVGIPNYGYTF.

The rearrangement joins TRBV6-5 to TRBJ1-2; D gene uncertain. Trimming took 5 bases from V and 8 from J, leaving 21 bases between them. This CDR3 has 15 amino acids. CDR1 and CDR2 (germline): MNHEY, SVGAGI. The CDR3: CASSLLGREGGGYTF. As DNA, the CDR3 is TGTGCCAGCAGTCTCCTTGGTAGGGAGGGCGGCGGCTACACCTTC.

This clone was picked up a small number of times. The chain uses TRBV5-5 and TRBJ2-7, with 7 nucleotides matching TRBD1. CDR1 is SGHKS and CDR2 is YYEKEE in the germline V gene (reference sequence). CDR3 length: 13 amino acids. With 2 bases clipped from V and 6 bases from J, the junction kept 5 bases outside the gene matches. This CDR3 reads CASSLRGQGEQYF. The CDR3 DNA follows: TGTGCCAGCAGCTTAAGGGGGCAGGGCGAGCAGTACTTC.

The chain has TRBV6-6 and TRBJ2-7, with no clear D. The V gene lost 5 bases and the J gene lost 0 bases, with 5 bases spanning the gap. Germline V gene data show CDR1 as MNHNY and CDR2 as SVGAGI (reference sequence). The CDR3 covers 12 residues. The DNA of the CDR3 is TGTGCCAGCAGTCAAGCCTCCTACGAGCAGTACTTC. The encoded protein is CASSQASYEQYF.

The chain uses TRBV7-3 and TRBJ2-1, with D maybe TRBD2 (6 bases). V lost 2 bases and J lost 10, with 15 bases in between. The CDR3 has 14 residues. From germline, CDR1 is SGHTA and CDR2 FQGTGA. CDR3: CASSLARDFPEQFF. CDR3 bases: TGTGCCAGCAGCTTAGCCCGGGACTTTCCAGAGCAGTTCTTC.

The CDR3 loop is CSVDQSGRTYNEQFF. The CDR3 nucleotides read TGCAGCGTTGACCAGAGCGGGAGGACGTACAATGAGCAGTTCTTC. The chain joins TRBV29-1 to TRBJ2-1; 9 nucleotides line up with TRBD2. The CDR3 covers 15 residues. Germline CDR1 and CDR2: SQVTM and ANQGSEA. Trimming removed 3 bases from V and 4 bases from J; junction bases left unmatched: 7.

The chain employs TRBV10-3 and TRBJ2-7; 10 nucleotides line up with TRBD2. CDR1 is ENHRY, CDR2 SYGVKD, per germline. This CDR3 spans 14 amino acids. Trimming removed 6 bases from V and 6 bases from J; junction bases left unmatched: 8. CDR3 sequence reads: CAIRSLAGEGEQYF. CDR3 nucleotides: TGTGCCATCAGGTCGCTAGCGGGAGAGGGCGAGCAGTACTTC.

The V and J genes are TRBV5-1 and TRBJ1-2; 8 bases fit TRBD1. The CDR3 covers 14 residues. Germline trimming cut 4 bases from V and 8 bases from J; bases unmatched to any gene: 10. Germline CDR1 is SGHRS and CDR2 is YFSETQ. CDR3 sequence reads: CASSNRGNAGGYTF. The CDR3 nucleotides read TGCGCCAGCAGCAACAGGGGGAATGCGGGCGGCTACACCTTC.

The CDR3 region is CASSEVGSLIGSGYTF. The CDR3 region has the DNA TGTGCCAGCAGTGAAGTTGGCAGCCTGATCGGGAGTGGCTACACCTTC. The chain carries TRBV6-1 and TRBJ1-2; D is unclear. This CDR3 region has 16 residues. The V end was cut by 1 base, the J end by 7 bases, with 19 bases between. Germline CDR1 and CDR2: MNHNS and SASEGT.